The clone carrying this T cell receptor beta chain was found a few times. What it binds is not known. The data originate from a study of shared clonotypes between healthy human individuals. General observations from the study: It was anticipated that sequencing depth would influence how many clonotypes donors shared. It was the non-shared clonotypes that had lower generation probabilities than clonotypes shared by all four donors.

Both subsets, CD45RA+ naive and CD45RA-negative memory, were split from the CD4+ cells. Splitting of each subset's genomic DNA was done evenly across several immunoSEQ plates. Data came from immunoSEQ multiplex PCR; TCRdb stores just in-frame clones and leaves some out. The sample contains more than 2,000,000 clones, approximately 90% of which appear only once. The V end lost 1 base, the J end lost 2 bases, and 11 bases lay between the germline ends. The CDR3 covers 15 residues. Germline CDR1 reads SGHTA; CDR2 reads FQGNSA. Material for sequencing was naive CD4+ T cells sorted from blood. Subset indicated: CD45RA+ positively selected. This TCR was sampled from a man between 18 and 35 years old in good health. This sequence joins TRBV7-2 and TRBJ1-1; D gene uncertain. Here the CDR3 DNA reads TGTGCCAGCAGCTTAGTGGTGCAAGTAAACACTGAAGCTTTCTTT. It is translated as CASSLVVQVNTEAFF.